Given below is one T cell receptor (beta chain) in context. The CDR3 covers 16 residues. Trimming took 0 bases from V and 5 from J; bases not matched to a gene: 9. Per the germline V gene, CDR1 is SGHNT and CDR2 is YYREEE (reference sequence). The data were taken from a study of blood T cell repertoires in COVID-19. On the study more broadly: PBMCs, B-cell-depleted T cells, or T cells were the source of the cDNA or gDNA that made up the material.

Assay: immunoSEQ multiplex PCR; the TCRdb copy retains only in-frame clones and omits some. This table holds under 85,000 clones, less than 90% found once. Sequencing input: peripheral blood. The clonotype was recovered from a man older than 75 with acute or convalescent COVID-19. The chain recombines TRBV5-4 with TRBJ1-2; 8 bases line up with TRBD1. CDR3 protein: CASSLVSGTGRYGYTF. The CDR3 coding sequence is TGTGCCAGCAGCTTGGTGTCCGGGACAGGCCGATATGGCTACACCTTC. The full variable domain, with the rest looked up from reference TRBV5-4 and TRBJ1-2, is ETGVTQSPTHLIKTRGQQVTLRCSSQSGHNTVSWYQQALGQGPQFIFQYYREEENGRGNFPPRFSGLQFPNYSSELNVNALELDDSALYLCASSLVSGTGRYGYTFGSGTRLTVV.